Listed below are T cell receptor delta chains from one sample, sequenced in a study of gamma-delta T cells after stem cell transplantation. TCRdb reprocessed the RT-PCR reads through CATT. The data hold 1,500 to 2,000 delta-chain clones, with 1.5% to 2% observed a single time. The sample comprised gamma-delta T cells. These receptors all stem from a human donor. It is not recorded whose cells these are; they may come from a transplant donor. CDR3s include the opening cysteine and the closing phenylalanine or tryptophan. A D gene is named only where the DNA matches it firmly. Clone size, where shown, is once, few, many, or a class for clones that have expanded.

>TRDV2|medium-sized|TRDJ1|TRDD3
CACDTVGYGDKLIF
TGTGCCTGTGACACCGTGGGATACGGCGATAAACTCATCTTT
>TRDV2|large|TRDJ1|TRDD3
CACDALLGAYTDKLIF
TGTGCCTGTGACGCTTTACTGGGGGCGTACACCGATAAACTCATCTTT
>TRDV2|-|TRDJ1|TRDD3
CACDILGDTGDKLIF
TGTGCCTGTGACATTCTGGGGGATACAGGCGATAAACTCATCTTT
>TRDV2|-|TRDJ1|TRDD3
CACDKAWLGAYTDKLIF
TGTGCCTGTGACAAGGCCTGGCTGGGGGCCTACACCGATAAACTCATCTTT
>TRDV2|-|TRDJ1|TRDD3
CASTPSEVLGDLRAYTDKLIF
TGTGCCTCCACCCCCTCCGAGGTACTGGGGGATCTTCGGGCGTACACCGATAAACTCATCTTT
>TRDV1|many|TRDJ1|TRDD3
CALGFQVAVGGSALADKLIF
TGTGCTCTTGGCTTCCAGGTAGCGGTTGGGGGATCAGCTCTGGCCGATAAACTCATCTTT
>TRDV1|large|TRDJ1|TRDD2
CALGEEPSYRTGPRDKLIF
TGTGCTCTTGGGGAGGAACCTTCCTACCGAACTGGGCCACGGGATAAACTCATCTTT
>TRDV1|few|TRDJ1|TRDD3
CALVRPAAPGGDPYTDKLIF
TGTGCTCTTGTTCGCCCGGCCGCCCCGGGGGGGGATCCGTACACCGATAAACTCATCTTT
>TRDV2|medium-sized|TRDJ2|-
CACDTVSSPSGGVIRAAQLFF
TGTGCCTGTGACACGGTTTCTTCCCCTTCCGGAGGGGTAATAAGGGCAGCACAACTCTTCTTT
>TRDV2|medium-sized|TRDJ1|TRDD3
CACDNLGGGADKLIF
TGTGCCTGTGACAACCTGGGGGGAGGGGCCGATAAACTCATCTTT
>TRDV2|large|TRDJ3|-
CACDPTRGGTLSWDTRQMFF
TGTGCCTGTGACCCAACAAGGGGGGGAACCCTCTCCTGGGACACCCGACAGATGTTTTTC
>TRDV1|many|TRDJ1|-
CALGELSRLTDKLIF
TGTGCTCTTGGGGAACTCTCCCGATTGACCGATAAACTCATCTTT
>TRDV2|-|TRDJ1|TRDD3
CACDTLDSGGYVGHTDKLIF
TGTGCCTGTGACACCTTGGATTCTGGGGGATACGTGGGGCACACCGATAAACTCATCTTT
>TRDV2|large|TRDJ1|TRDD3
CACDGIPVLGDTGYGDKLIF
TGTGCCTGTGACGGTATCCCCGTACTGGGGGATACGGGTTACGGGGATAAACTCATCTTT
>TRDV2|few|TRDJ1|TRDD3
CACDTVAGGYENTDKLIF
TGTGCCTGTGACACGGTAGCTGGGGGATACGAAAACACCGATAAACTCATCTTT
>TRDV2|few|TRDJ1|TRDD2
CACDTGNFLRGVSYTDKSIF
TGTGCCTGTGACACGGGAAATTTCCTACGGGGGGTTTCTTACACCGATAAATCCATCTTT
>TRDV2|-|TRDJ1|TRDD3
CACDVLGNGADKLIF
TGTGCCTGTGATGTACTGGGGAACGGGGCCGATAAACTCATCTTT
>TRDV2|-|TRDJ1|TRDD3
CACDTSSLLGDSRDKLIF
TGTGCCTGTGACACCTCATCGTTACTGGGGGATAGTCGCGATAAACTCATCTTT
>TRDV2|-|TRDJ1|TRDD3
CACDTVDTGGSQLGYKLIF
TGTGCCTGTGACACTGTCGATACTGGGGGATCCCAACTGGGATATAAACTCATCTTT
>TRDV2|-|TRDJ1|TRDD3
CACDTLGDTRIPTDKLIF
TGTGCCTGTGACACGCTGGGGGATACGCGTATTCCCACCGATAAACTCATCTTT
>TRDV2|large|TRDJ1|-
CACDTVLGTPLYTDKLIF
TGTGCCTGTGACACCGTTCTGGGGACGCCCTTGTACACCGATAAACTCATCTTT
>TRDV2|few|TRDJ1|TRDD3
CACDTLYAGGPYTDKLIF
TGTGCCTGTGACACACTATATGCTGGGGGACCCTACACCGATAAACTCATCTTT
>TRDV3|medium-sized|TRDJ1|TRDD3
CASTVGTGDPDDTDKLIF
TGTGCCTCCACGGTGGGTACTGGGGACCCCGATGACACCGATAAACTCATCTTT
>TRDV2|medium-sized|TRDJ1|TRDD3
CACDTVDTGGFTLYTDKLIF
TGTGCCTGTGACACCGTCGATACTGGGGGATTTACCTTGTACACCGATAAACTCATCTTT
>TRDV3|-|TRDJ1|TRDD3
CASTPSEVLGDPDKLIF
TGTGCCTCCACCCCCTCCGAGGTACTGGGGGATCCAGATAAACTCATCTTT
>TRDV2|few|TRDJ1|TRDD3
CACDPVGGGYVGHTDKLIF
TGTGCCTGTGACCCCGTTGGTGGGGGATACGTGGGGCACACCGATAAACTCATCTTT